A single sample gave rise to the 22 T cell receptor beta chains below, sequenced in a study of beta chain features in type 1 diabetes. Study results and limitations: In all four CD4+ subsets, TCRB CDR3 length was significantly, moderately reduced in type 1 diabetes.

What was sequenced were expressed TCRB transcripts, since all of the isolated RNA had been reverse transcribed. Libraries were prepared by immunoSEQ multiplex PCR; TCRdb keeps only in-frame clonotypes and omits some of them. Among under 300,000 clones listed, approximately 10% were seen once. Antigens for these TCRs are unknown. Sequencing used naive CD4+ T cells from blood. These receptors all stem from a man aged 25 to 45 with type 1 diabetes.

This clone occurred a few times. The genes are TRBV7-2 and TRBJ2-1; D unclear. The germline gives CDR1 SGHTA, CDR2 FQGNSA. Deletions cut 4 bases from V and 7 bases from J, with 8 bases between. The CDR3 is 12 residues long. The CDR3 DNA reads TGTGCCAGCAGCTCCCCTTCTAATGAGCAGTTCTTC. It yields the protein CASSSPSNEQFF.

The CDR3 DNA follows: TGTGCCAGCAGAACCGGGACTAGGCTCCAGGAGCAGTACTTC. This gives the protein CASRTGTRLQEQYF. The chain carries TRBV5-4 and TRBJ2-7; TRBD2 aligns across 8 bases. The CDR3 consists of 14 residues. The germline V gene has CDR1 SGHNT and CDR2 YYREEE (reference sequence). V was pared by 5 bases and J by 7 bases, with 11 bases of the junction left unmatched.

The V call is TRBV5-1, the J call TRBJ1-2; D is undetermined. The CDR3 is 15 amino acids. Germline-derived CDR1 and CDR2 are SGHRS and YFSETQ. V was trimmed by 0 bases and J by 0 bases, leaving 9 bases between them. The DNA of the CDR3 is TGCGCCAGCAGCTTGGTAGAGAGAGCTAACTATGGCTACACCTTC. Translated: CASSLVERANYGYTF. Full variable domain (outside the CDR3, taken from reference TRBV5-1 and TRBJ1-2): KAGVTQTPRYLIKTRGQQVTLSCSPISGHRSVSWYQQTPGQGLQFLFEYFSETQRNKGNFPGRFSGRQFSNSRSEMNVSTLELGDSALYLCASSLVERANYGYTFGSGTRLTVV.

This chain joins TRBV4-1 and TRBJ2-7; maybe TRBD1 (6 bases). From germline, CDR1 is MGHRA and CDR2 YSYEKL. This CDR3 has 15 residues. The V and J ends lost 4 bases and 2 bases respectively, with 15 bases between them. Here the CDR3 reads CASSRTQGSTYEQYF. For the CDR3, the DNA is TGCGCCAGCAGCCGAACACAGGGTAGCACCTACGAGCAGTACTTC.

This clone was seen a few times. The chain joins TRBV29-1 to TRBJ1-1; no reliable D call. The germline V and J ends were trimmed by 2 bases and 2 bases, with 9 bases remaining between them. The CDR3 length is 13 residues. Germline assignment: CDR1 SQVTM and CDR2 ANQGSEA. The CDR3 nucleotides read TGCAGCGTTGAAACGGGGATCAACACTGAAGCTTTCTTT. Residues: CSVETGINTEAFF.

The J gene is TRBJ1-5, the V gene TRBV28, with D perhaps matching TRBD1 (6 bases). The CDR3 has 15 residues. V was trimmed by 6 bases and J by 11 bases, leaving 23 bases between them. The germline gives CDR1 MDHEN, CDR2 SYDVKM. CDR3 bases: TGTGCCAGCAGGGTAGGCGGACAGACTTATGGGGCCCAGCATTTT. This codes for CASRVGGQTYGAQHF.

This rearrangement joins TRBV29-1 to TRBJ1-2; D not certain. Trimming pared 7 bases from V and 4 bases from J, leaving 16 bases between. This CDR3 has 13 amino acids. CDR1 is SQVTM, CDR2 ANQGSEA, per germline. In DNA form, the CDR3 reads TGCAGCGCAATAGAGAATTCTCCCTATGGCTACACCTTC. It is translated as CSAIENSPYGYTF.

The chain is built from TRBV30 and TRBJ2-1; D gene uncertain. Trimming cost V 1 base and J 5 bases, with 12 bases left between them. There are 14 residues in the CDR3. Germline loops: CDR1 GTSNPN, CDR2 SVGIG (reference sequence). The CDR3 loop reads CAWSGRCADNEQFF. Here the CDR3 DNA reads TGTGCCTGGAGTGGTAGATGCGCGGACAATGAGCAGTTCTTC. Full variable domain (remainder filled in from reference TRBV30 and TRBJ2-1): SQTIHQWPATLVQPVGSPLSLECTVEGTSNPNLYWYRQAAGRGLQLLFYSVGIGQISSEVPQNLSASRPQDRQFILSSKKLLLSDSGFYLCAWSGRCADNEQFFGPGTRLTVL.

The rearrangement links TRBV5-4 to TRBJ1-1, with D uncertain. CDR1 SGHNT and CDR2 YYREEE come from the germline V gene (reference sequence). Between the trimmed V and J ends, which lost 4 bases and 3 bases, there was a span of 16 bases. The CDR3 runs to 15 residues. The CDR3 sequence is CASSRNRELDTEAFF. The CDR3 DNA is TGTGCCAGCAGCCGTAATAGAGAACTGGACACTGAAGCTTTCTTT.

This sequence joins TRBV9 and TRBJ2-5; TRBD2 agrees at 10 bases. The germline CDR1 and CDR2 sequences are SGDLS and YYNGEE. The CDR3 totals 17 residues. Trimming cost V 3 bases and J 6 bases; bases outside gene matches: 14. CDR3 region: CASSGGSGGSALQTQYF. The DNA of the CDR3 is TGTGCCAGCAGCGGTGGTAGCGGGGGGAGCGCATTGCAGACCCAGTACTTC. Full variable domain (missing parts from reference TRBV9 and TRBJ2-5): DSGVTQTPKHLITATGQRVTLRCSPRSGDLSVYWYQQSLDQGLQFLIQYYNGEERAKGNILERFSAQQFPDLHSELNLSSLELGDSALYFCASSGGSGGSALQTQYFGPGTRLLVL.

This clone was picked up a small number of times. The J gene is TRBJ2-5, the V gene TRBV11-2, with a tentative D call TRBD2 (7 bases). Germline CDR1 SGHAT, CDR2 FQNNGV. Trimming cost V 8 bases and J 4 bases, with 20 bases left between them. This CDR3 comprises 15 residues. CDR3 nucleotides: TGTGCCAGCCGCAGCTGGGGGGGGGCCCGAGAGACCCAGTACTTC. This codes for CASRSWGGARETQYF.

The chain combines TRBV5-6 with TRBJ2-3; a possible D gene is TRBD2 (7 bases). Trimming removed 0 bases from V and 1 base from J, with 12 bases in between. The CDR3 runs 16 residues. Germline V CDR1 and CDR2: SGHDT, YYEEEE. CDR3 coding DNA: TGTGCCAGCAGCTTGGTAGGGGGGGCGGGCACAGATACGCAGTATTTT. As protein: CASSLVGGAGTDTQYF.

This clone came up a few times. CDR3: CASSELDSDLSPLHF. The CDR3 DNA reads as TGTGCCAGCAGTGAACTAGACAGCGATCTTTCACCCCTCCACTTT. The chain couples TRBV25-1 to TRBJ1-6, with D possibly being TRBD1 (5 bases). This CDR3 has 15 amino acids. The V end lost 2 bases, the J end lost 9 bases, and 14 bases lay between the germline ends. CDR1 and CDR2 from the germline V gene are MGHDK and SYGVNS.

This chain connects TRBV14 to TRBJ1-1; D possibly corresponds to TRBD1 (5 bases). Germline V gene sequence: CDR1 SGHDN, CDR2 FVKESK. This CDR3 spans 14 amino acids. Deletions cut 3 bases from V and 1 base from J, with 9 bases between. CDR3 in DNA: TGTGCCAGCAGCCAGCTCACAGGGAACACTGAAGCTTTCTTT. Translating it yields CASSQLTGNTEAFF.

Concerning this clone itself: Distinct nucleotide sequences in the sample also encode this CDR3. The genes are TRBV30 and TRBJ2-5; D is unresolved. V gave up 0 bases and J gave up 5 bases, with 4 bases separating them. The CDR3 length is 11 residues. Germline V gene sequence: CDR1 GTSNPN, CDR2 SVGIG (reference sequence). This chain's CDR3 is CAWSVLETQYF. Here the CDR3 DNA reads TGTGCCTGGAGTGTACTTGAGACCCAGTACTTC.

This clone turned up a few times. J is TRBJ2-5 and V is TRBV2; unclear D gene. V lost 1 base, J lost 3 bases, and 3 bases lay in between. The CDR3 loop spans 12 amino acids. The germline V gene encodes CDR1 SNHLY and CDR2 FYNNEI. CDR3 DNA sequence: TGTGCCAGCAGTGAAGTAAAAGAGACCCAGTACTTC. It specifies CASSEVKETQYF.

This clone showed up just a few times. The chain couples TRBV7-3 to TRBJ2-7; D is perhaps TRBD2 (6 bases). The CDR3 runs 13 residues. V dropped 6 bases and J dropped 2 bases, with 11 bases sitting between them. In germline, CDR1 is SGHTA, CDR2 FQGTGA. The CDR3: CASSPGGAYEQYF. The CDR3 DNA follows: TGTGCCAGCAGTCCCGGAGGGGCCTACGAGCAGTACTTC.

Only a few counts were recorded for this clone. Other DNA sequences from this sample encode an identical CDR3 as well. The chain recombines TRBV5-1 with TRBJ2-3; weak D call: TRBD1 (5 bases). Trimming cost V 0 bases and J 0 bases, with 5 bases left between them. This CDR3 region has 14 residues. Looked up from germline, CDR1 is SGHRS and CDR2 is YFSETQ. CDR3 sequence (DNA): TGCGCCAGCAGCTTGGGACAGAGCACAGATACGCAGTATTTT. Its translation is CASSLGQSTDTQYF. Full variable domain (remainder filled in from reference TRBV5-1 and TRBJ2-3): KAGVTQTPRYLIKTRGQQVTLSCSPISGHRSVSWYQQTPGQGLQFLFEYFSETQRNKGNFPGRFSGRQFSNSRSEMNVSTLELGDSALYLCASSLGQSTDTQYFGPGTRLTVL.

V gene TRBV12-5 combines with J gene TRBJ2-1, with TRBD1 as a possible D gene (5 bases). The V gene lost 5 bases and the J gene lost 4 bases, with 15 bases spanning the gap. Germline CDR1 is LGHNT and CDR2 is FRNRAP. This CDR3 comprises 15 residues. Here the CDR3 DNA reads TGTGCTAGTGGTGCCTCCAGGGAATTGTACAATGAGCAGTTCTTC. Residues: CASGASRELYNEQFF.

This clone came up a few times. CDR3 residues: CASSLASYEQYF. The CDR3 DNA reads as TGTGCCAGCAGCTTGGCATCCTACGAGCAGTACTTC. V and J are TRBV5-6 and TRBJ2-7; no clear D gene. The CDR3 has 12 amino acids. Germline CDR1 SGHDT, CDR2 YYEEEE. V shed 0 bases and J shed 1 base, with 2 bases lying between them.

The rearrangement uses TRBV4-1 and TRBJ1-1; no reliable D call. Germline CDR1 and CDR2: MGHRA and YSYEKL. V was trimmed by 0 bases and J by 3 bases, leaving 5 bases between them. This CDR3 is 13 amino acids long. In DNA, the CDR3 is TGCGCCAGCAGCCAAGACGGGGACACTGAAGCTTTCTTT. It codes for CASSQDGDTEAFF.

A few counts support this clone. The chain employs TRBV19 and TRBJ1-2; the D is unclear. Germline V lookup: CDR1 LNHDA, CDR2 SQIVND (reference sequence). This CDR3 is 12 amino acids long. V was cut by 3 bases and J by 6 bases, with 8 bases left in between. CDR3 bases: TGTGCCAGTAGTATTGAGCGCGATGGCTACACCTTC. It specifies CASSIERDGYTF.